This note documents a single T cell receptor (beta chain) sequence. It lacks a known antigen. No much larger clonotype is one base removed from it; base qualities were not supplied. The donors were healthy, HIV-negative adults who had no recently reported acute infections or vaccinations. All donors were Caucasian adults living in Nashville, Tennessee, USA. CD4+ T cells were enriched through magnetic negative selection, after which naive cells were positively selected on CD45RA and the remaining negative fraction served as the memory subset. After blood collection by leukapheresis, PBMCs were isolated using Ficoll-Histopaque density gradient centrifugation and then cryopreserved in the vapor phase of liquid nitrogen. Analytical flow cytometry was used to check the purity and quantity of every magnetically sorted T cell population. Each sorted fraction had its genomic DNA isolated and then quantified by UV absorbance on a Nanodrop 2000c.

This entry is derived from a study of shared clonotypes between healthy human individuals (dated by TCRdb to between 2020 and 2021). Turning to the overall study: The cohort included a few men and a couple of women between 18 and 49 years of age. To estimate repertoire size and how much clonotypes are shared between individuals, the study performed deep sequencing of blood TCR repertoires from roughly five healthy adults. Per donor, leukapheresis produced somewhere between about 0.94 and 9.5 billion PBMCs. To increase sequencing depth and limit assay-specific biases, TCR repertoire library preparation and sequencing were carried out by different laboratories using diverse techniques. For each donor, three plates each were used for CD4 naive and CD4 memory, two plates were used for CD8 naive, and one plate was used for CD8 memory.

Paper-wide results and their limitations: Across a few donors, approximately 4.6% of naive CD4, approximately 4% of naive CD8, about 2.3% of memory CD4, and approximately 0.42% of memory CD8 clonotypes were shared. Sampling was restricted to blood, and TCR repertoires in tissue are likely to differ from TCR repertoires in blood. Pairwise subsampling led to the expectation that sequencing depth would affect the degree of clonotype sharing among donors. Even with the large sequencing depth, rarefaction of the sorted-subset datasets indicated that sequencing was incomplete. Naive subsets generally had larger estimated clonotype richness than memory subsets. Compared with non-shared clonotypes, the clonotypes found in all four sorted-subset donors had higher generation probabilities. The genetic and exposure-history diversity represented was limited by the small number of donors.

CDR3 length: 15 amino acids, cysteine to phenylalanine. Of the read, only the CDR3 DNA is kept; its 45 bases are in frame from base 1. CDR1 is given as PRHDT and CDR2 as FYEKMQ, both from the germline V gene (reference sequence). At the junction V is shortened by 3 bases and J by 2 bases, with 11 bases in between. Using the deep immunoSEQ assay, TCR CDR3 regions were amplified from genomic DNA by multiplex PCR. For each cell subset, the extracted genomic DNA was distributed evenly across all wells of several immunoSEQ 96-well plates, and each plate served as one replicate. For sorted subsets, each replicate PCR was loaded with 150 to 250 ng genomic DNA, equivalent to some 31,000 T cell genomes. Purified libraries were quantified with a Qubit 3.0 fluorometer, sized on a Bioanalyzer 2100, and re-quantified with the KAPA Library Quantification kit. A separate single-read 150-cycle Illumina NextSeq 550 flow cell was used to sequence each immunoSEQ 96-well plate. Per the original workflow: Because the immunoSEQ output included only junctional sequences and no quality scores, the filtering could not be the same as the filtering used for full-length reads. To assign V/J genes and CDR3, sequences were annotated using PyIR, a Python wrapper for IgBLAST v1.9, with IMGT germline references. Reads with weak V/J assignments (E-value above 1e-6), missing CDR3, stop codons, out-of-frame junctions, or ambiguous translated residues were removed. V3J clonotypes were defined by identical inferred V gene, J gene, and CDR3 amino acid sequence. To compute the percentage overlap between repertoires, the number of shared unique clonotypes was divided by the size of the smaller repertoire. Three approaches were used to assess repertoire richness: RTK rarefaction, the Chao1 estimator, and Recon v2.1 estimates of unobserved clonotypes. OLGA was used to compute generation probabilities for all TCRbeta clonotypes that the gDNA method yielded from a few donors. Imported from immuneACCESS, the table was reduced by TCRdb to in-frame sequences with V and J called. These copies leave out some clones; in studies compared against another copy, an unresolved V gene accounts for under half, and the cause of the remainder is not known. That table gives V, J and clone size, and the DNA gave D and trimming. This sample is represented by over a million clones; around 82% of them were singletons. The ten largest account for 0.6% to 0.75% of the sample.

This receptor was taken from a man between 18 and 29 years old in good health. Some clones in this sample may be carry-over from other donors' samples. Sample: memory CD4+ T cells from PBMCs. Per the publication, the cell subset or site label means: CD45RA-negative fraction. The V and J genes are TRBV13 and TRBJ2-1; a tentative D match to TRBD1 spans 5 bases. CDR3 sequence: CASSFDRVPYNEQFF. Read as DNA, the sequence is TGTGCCAGCAGCTTCGACAGAGTACCCTACAATGAGCAGTTCTTC.